This entry is about one T cell receptor (beta chain). The antigen is not known. There are 14 residues in the CDR3. V was clipped by 5 bases and J by 5 bases, with 15 bases between them. Germline V gives CDR1 MNHEY, CDR2 SMNVEV (reference sequence). The PCR made use of 60 Vbeta and 13 Jbeta primers. The data were produced by immunoSEQ multiplex PCR, yet TCRdb's version contains in-frame clones alone and is incomplete. The table lists 40,000 or so clones, around 69% of them singletons. The data were obtained in a study of cytomegalovirus exposure and HLA in healthy donors. General study results and limits: A missense DCLRE1C variant was associated with V- and J-gene trimming of TCR beta chains in a later analysis, and an independent cohort replicated the association. Later analysis showed TCR association rates varying by HLA locus, highest for DRB1 and lowest for HLA-C. Another analysis was done later, and it associated roughly 15,000 TCR beta sequences with HLA alleles at 0.05 false discovery rate.

J is TRBJ2-5 and V is TRBV27, with D unclear. Sequenced input: PBMCs. The source of this sequence is a woman in her 30s in good health and CMV-seropositive. The CDR3 DNA is TGTGCCAGCAGTCCCCGGGTCCCTCGGGAGACCCAGTACTTC. This sequence encodes CASSPRVPRETQYF.